This T cell receptor beta chain derives from a study of T cell responses to AZD1222 COVID-19 vaccine. The protocol was immunoSEQ multiplex PCR, while the TCRdb copy is restricted to in-frame clones and leaves out a portion. The table records about 140,000 clones, around 90% of them present only once. Study results and caveats: Among those given AZD1222, only five or six were seropositive at baseline. There were repertoire samples only from the period after the peak T cell response.

The V and J ends lost 4 bases and 4 bases respectively, with 5 bases between them. Germline CDR1 is SGHNT and CDR2 is YENEEA. The CDR3 has 12 amino acids. A few counts support this clone. As yet, its antigen is unknown. J is TRBJ1-3 and V is TRBV11-3; D is ambiguous. Sequenced here: peripheral blood, sampled on day 0 of AZD1222 vaccination. This TCR was recovered from an adult in good health. CDR3: CASSSLGNTIYF. The CDR3 bases are TGTGCCAGCAGCTCCCTAGGAAACACCATATATTTT.